Detailed here is one TCR beta chain. Its antigen is as yet unknown. Measured with immunoSEQ multiplex PCR; TCRdb has only the in-frame clones, and not every one. Of fewer than 120,000 clones in the sample, about 95% were seen once. The CDR3 consists of 14 residues. V lost 3 bases, J lost 1 base, and 9 bases lay in between. From germline, CDR1 is KGHSH and CDR2 LQKENI. This record comes from a study of T cell responses to AZD1222 COVID-19 vaccine. Study outcomes and limitations: Unmutated regions of variants are reportedly targeted by nearly half of spike-specific TCRs. There were mostly white British donors and more females than males, and clonal diversity was possibly underestimated.

The specimen comprised peripheral blood, sampled 28 days after the second AZD1222 dose. V and J are TRBV18 and TRBJ1-1, with D perhaps matching TRBD1 (5 bases). This TCR was sampled from an adult who received the AZD1222 COVID-19 vaccine. CDR3 coding DNA: TGTGCCAGCTCACCTTTCGACAGGAACACTGAAGCTTTCTTT. Residues: CASSPFDRNTEAFF.